This TCR beta chain was obtained from a study of cytomegalovirus exposure and HLA in healthy donors. Study details: As released early, the data held 85 million to 95 million unique TCRs from HLA-typed donors. Among the roughly 400 genotyped donors, 70% to 85% were placed in the Caucasian-associated ancestry cluster. General study results and limits: A few CMV-associated chains proved CMV antigen-specific in vitro. In all likelihood, a cluster of highly shared sequence variants was a sequencing artifact.

V lost 2 bases to trimming and J lost 1 base, with 11 bases between them. The CDR3 runs to 15 residues. Germline loops: CDR1 MRHNA, CDR2 SNTAGT. As to this clone: Its target is not known.

The PCR employed 60 Vbeta primers together with 13 Jbeta primers. Measured with immunoSEQ multiplex PCR; TCRdb has only the in-frame clones, and not every one. Among 150,000 to 200,000 clones listed, approximately 86% were seen once. This clonotype originated in a woman aged 18-29 years in good health and CMV-seronegative. Sequenced material: PBMCs. The J gene is TRBJ1-1, the V gene TRBV6-4; tentative D call: TRBD1 (5 bases). CDR3 residues: CASSDGTGSNTEAFF. CDR3 coding DNA: TGTGCCAGCAGTGACGGAACAGGATCGAACACTGAAGCTTTCTTT.